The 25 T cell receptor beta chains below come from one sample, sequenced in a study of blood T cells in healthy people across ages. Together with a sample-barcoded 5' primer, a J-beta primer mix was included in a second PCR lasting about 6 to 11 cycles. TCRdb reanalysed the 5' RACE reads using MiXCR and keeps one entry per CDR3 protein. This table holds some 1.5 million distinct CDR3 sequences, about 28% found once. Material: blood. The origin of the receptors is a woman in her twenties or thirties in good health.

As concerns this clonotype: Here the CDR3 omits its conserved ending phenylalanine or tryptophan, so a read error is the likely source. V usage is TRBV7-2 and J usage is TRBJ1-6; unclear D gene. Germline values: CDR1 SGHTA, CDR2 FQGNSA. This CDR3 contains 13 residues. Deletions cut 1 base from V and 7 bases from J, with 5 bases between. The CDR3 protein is CASSLGQNSPLHC. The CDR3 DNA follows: TGTGCCAGCAGCTTAGGTCAGAATTCACCCCTCCACTGT.

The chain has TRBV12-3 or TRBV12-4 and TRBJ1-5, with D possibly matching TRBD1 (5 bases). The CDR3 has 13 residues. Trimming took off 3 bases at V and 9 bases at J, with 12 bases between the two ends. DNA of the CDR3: TGTGCCAGCAGTTTCCAGGGTGGACGGCCCCAGCATTTT. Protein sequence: CASSFQGGRPQHF.

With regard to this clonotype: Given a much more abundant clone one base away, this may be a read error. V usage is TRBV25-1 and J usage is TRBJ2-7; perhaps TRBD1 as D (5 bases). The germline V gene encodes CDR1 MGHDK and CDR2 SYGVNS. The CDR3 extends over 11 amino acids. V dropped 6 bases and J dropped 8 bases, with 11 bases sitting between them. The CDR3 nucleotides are TGTGCCAGCAGGTACGCGGACAAGCAGTACTTC. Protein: CASRYADKQYF.

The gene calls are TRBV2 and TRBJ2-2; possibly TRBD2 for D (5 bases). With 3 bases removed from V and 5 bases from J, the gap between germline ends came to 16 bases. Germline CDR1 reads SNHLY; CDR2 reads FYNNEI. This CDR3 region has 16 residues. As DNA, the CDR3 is TGTGCCAGCAGTGAGGAGGCAGAGACAAGGACCGGGGAGCTGTTTTTT. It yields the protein CASSEEAETRTGELFF.

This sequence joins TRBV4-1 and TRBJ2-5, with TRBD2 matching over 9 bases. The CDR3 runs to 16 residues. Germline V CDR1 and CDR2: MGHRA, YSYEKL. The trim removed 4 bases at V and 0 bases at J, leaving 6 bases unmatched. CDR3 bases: TGCGCCAGCAGCCTGGGATGGACTAGCGACCAAGAGACCCAGTACTTC. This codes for CASSLGWTSDQETQYF.

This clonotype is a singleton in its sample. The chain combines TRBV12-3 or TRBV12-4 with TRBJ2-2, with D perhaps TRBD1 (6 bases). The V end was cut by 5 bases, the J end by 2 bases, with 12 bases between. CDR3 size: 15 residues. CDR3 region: CASSPRQDNTGELFF. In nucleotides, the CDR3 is TGTGCCAGCAGTCCGAGACAGGATAACACCGGGGAGCTGTTTTTT.

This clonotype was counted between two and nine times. The DNA of the CDR3 is TGCAGCGTTGACTTTGGGACAGGGAGTAACTATGGCTACACCTTC. Encoded protein: CSVDFGTGSNYGYTF. The chain recombines TRBV29-1 with TRBJ1-2, with 9 bases fitting TRBD1. CDR3 length: 15 amino acids. J gave up 1 base and V 3 bases, and 6 bases lay outside the gene matches. The V gene's germline CDR1 is SQVTM and CDR2 ANQGSEA.

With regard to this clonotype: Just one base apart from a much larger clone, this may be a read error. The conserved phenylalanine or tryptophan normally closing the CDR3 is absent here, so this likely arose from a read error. CDR3 DNA sequence: TGTGCTAGTGGTTTGGTGGTAGACAGGGACAGAAACATTCAGTACCTC. Amino acid sequence: CASGLVVDRDRNIQYL. The V call is TRBV12-5, the J call TRBJ2-4; 7 positions agree with TRBD1. Germline values: CDR1 LGHNT, CDR2 FRNRAP. The CDR3 is 16 residues long. V lost 0 bases to trimming and J lost 6 bases; unmatched junction nucleotides: 8.

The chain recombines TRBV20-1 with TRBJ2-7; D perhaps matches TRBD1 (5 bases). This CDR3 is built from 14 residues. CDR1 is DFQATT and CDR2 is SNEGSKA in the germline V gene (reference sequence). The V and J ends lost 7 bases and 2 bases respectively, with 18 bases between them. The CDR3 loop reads CSGSGLVGTYEQYF. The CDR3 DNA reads TGCAGTGGCTCAGGGCTGGTAGGAACCTACGAGCAGTACTTC.

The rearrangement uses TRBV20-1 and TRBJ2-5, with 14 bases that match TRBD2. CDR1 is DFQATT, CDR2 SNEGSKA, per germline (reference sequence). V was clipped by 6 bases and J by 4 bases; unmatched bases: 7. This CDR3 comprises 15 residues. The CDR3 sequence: CSAEKTSGGAETQYF. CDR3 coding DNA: TGCAGTGCGGAAAAGACTAGCGGGGGGGCAGAGACCCAGTACTTC.

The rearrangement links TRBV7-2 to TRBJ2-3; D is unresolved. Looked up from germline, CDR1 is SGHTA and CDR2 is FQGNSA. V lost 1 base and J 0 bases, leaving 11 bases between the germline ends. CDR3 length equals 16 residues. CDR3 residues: CASSLGTRWSTDTQYF. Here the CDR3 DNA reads TGTGCCAGCAGCTTAGGGACCCGATGGAGCACAGATACGCAGTATTTT.

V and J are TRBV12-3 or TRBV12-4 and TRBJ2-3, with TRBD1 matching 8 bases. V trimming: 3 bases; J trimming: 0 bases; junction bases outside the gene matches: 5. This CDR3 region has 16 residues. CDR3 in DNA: TGTGCCAGCAGTTTCCAGGGGGCCCTTAGCACAGATACGCAGTATTTT. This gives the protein CASSFQGALSTDTQYF.

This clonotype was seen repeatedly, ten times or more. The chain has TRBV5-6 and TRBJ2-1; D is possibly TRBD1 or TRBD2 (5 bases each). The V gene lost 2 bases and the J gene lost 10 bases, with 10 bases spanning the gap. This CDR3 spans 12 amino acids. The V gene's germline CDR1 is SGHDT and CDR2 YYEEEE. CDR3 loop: CASSLGASEQFF. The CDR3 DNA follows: TGTGCCAGCAGCTTAGGGGCTAGCGAGCAGTTCTTC.

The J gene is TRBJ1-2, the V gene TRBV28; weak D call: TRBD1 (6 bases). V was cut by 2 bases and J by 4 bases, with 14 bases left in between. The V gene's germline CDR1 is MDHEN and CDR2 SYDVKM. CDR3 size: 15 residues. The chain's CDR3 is CASSLGDKVLYGYTF. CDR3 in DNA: TGTGCCAGCAGTTTAGGGGACAAGGTACTCTATGGCTACACCTTC.

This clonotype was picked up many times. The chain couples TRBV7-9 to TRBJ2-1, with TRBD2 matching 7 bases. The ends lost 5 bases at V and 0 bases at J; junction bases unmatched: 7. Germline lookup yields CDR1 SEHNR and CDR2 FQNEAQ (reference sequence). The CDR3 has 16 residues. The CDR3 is CASSGGEGSSYNEQFF. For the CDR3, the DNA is TGTGCCAGCAGCGGGGGGGAGGGGAGCTCCTACAATGAGCAGTTCTTC.

This CDR3 is CAIATSVHNEQFF. In DNA, the CDR3 is TGTGCCATCGCCACTAGCGTCCACAATGAGCAGTTCTTC. The chain carries TRBV7-8 and TRBJ2-1; 7 nucleotides match TRBD2. This CDR3 has 13 amino acids. Trimming removed 10 bases from V and 5 bases from J; junction bases left unmatched: 8. Germline loops: CDR1 SGHVS, CDR2 FQNEAQ.

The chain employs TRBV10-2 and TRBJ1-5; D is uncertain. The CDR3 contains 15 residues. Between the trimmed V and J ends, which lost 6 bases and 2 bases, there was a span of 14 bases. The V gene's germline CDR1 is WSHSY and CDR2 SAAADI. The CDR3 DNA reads TGCGCCAGCAGAGGCCGTGGGGTAGGCAATCAGCCCCAGCATTTT. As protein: CASRGRGVGNQPQHF.

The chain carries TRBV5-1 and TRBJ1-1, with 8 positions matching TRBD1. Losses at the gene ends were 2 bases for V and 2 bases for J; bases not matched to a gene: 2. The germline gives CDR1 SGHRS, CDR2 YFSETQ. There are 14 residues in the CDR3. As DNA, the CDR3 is TGCGCCAGCAGCTTCAGGGGGCATAACACTGAAGCTTTCTTT. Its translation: CASSFRGHNTEAFF.

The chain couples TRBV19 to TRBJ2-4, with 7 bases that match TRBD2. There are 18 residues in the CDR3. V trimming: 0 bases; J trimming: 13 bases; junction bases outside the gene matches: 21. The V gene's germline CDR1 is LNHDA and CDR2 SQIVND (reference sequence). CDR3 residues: CASSIDPFTAGDSNEQYF. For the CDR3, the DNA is TGTGCCAGTAGTATAGACCCATTTACTGCGGGAGACAGCAATGAGCAGTACTTC.

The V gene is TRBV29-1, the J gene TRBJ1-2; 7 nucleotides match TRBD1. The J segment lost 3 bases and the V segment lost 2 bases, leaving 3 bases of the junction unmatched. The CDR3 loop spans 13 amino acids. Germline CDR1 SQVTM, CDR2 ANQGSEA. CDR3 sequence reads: CSVEQDRDYGYTF. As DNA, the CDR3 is TGCAGCGTTGAACAAGACAGGGACTATGGCTACACCTTC.

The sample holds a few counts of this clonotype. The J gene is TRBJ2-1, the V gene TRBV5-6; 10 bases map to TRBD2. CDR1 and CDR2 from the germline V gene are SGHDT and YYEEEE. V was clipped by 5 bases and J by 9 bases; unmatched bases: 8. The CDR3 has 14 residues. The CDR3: CASSSGTSVGEQFF. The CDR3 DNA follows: TGTGCCAGCAGTTCCGGGACTAGCGTGGGTGAGCAGTTCTTC.

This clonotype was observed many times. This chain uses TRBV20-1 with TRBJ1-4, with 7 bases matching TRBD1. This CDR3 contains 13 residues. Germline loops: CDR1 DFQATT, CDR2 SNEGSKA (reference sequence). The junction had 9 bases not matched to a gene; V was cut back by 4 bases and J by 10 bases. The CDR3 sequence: CSATAGQSGKLFF. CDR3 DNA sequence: TGCAGTGCTACCGCGGGACAGTCGGGAAAACTGTTTTTT.

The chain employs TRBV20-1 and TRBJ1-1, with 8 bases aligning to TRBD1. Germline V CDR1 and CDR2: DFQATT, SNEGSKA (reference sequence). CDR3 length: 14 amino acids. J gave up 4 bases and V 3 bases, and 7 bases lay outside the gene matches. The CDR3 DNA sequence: TGCAGTGCTAGCACATCGGACAGGGCCACTGAAGCTTTCTTT. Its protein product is CSASTSDRATEAFF.

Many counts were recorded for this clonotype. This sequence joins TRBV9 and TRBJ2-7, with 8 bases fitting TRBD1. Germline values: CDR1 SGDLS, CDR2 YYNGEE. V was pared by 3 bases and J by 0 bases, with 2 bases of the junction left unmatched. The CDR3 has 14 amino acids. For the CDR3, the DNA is TGTGCCAGCAGCGACGGACAGGGCTCCTACGAGCAGTACTTC. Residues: CASSDGQGSYEQYF.

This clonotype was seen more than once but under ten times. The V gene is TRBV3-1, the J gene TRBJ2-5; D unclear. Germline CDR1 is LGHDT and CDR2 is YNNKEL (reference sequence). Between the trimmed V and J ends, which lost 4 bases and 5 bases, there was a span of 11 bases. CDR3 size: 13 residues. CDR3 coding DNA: TGTGCCAGCAGCCCCTATCTTGGGGAGACCCAGTACTTC. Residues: CASSPYLGETQYF.